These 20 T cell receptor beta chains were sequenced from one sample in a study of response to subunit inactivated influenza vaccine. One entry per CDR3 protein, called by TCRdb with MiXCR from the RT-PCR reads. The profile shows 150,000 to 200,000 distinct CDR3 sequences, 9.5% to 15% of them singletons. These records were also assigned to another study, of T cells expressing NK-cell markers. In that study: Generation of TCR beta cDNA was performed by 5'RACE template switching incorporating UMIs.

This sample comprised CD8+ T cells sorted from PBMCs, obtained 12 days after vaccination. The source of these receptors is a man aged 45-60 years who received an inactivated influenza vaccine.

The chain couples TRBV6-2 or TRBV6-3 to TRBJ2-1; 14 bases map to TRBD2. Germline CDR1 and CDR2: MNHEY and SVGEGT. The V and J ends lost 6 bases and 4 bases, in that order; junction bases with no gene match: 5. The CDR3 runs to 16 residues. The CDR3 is CASSLGLAGAYNEQFF. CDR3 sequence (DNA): TGTGCCAGCAGCCTGGGACTAGCGGGGGCATACAATGAGCAGTTCTTC.

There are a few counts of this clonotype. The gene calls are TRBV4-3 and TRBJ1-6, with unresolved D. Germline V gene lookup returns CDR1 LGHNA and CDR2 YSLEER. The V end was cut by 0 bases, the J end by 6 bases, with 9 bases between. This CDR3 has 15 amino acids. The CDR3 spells CASSQDRTVNSPLHF. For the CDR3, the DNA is TGCGCCAGCAGCCAAGATCGAACAGTTAATTCACCCCTCCACTTT.

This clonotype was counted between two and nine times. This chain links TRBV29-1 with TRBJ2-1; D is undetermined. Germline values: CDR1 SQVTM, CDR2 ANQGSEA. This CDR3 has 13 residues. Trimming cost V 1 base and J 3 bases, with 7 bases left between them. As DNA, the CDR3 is TGCAGCGTTGAAGTGGCTGTCTACAATGAGCAGTTCTTC. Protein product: CSVEVAVYNEQFF.

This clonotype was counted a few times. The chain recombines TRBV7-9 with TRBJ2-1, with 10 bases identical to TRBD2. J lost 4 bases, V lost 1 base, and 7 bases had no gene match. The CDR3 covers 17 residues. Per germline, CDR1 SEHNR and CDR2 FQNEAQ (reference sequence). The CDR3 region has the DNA TGTGCCAGCAGCTTAGTCCCGGGACTAGCGCTATACAATGAGCAGTTCTTC. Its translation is CASSLVPGLALYNEQFF.

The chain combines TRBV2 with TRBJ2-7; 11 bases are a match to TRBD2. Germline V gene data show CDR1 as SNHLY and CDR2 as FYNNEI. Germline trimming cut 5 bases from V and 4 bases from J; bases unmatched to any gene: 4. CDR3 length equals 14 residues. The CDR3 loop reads CASSMTSGEYEQYF. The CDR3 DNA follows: TGTGCCAGCAGTATGACTAGCGGGGAATACGAGCAGTACTTC.

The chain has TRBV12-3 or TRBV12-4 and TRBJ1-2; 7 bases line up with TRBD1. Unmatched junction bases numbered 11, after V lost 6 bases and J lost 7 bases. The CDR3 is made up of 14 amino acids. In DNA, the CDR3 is TGTGCCAGCAGCTCCACAGGGGTGGGGGCTGGCTACACCTTC. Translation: CASSSTGVGAGYTF.

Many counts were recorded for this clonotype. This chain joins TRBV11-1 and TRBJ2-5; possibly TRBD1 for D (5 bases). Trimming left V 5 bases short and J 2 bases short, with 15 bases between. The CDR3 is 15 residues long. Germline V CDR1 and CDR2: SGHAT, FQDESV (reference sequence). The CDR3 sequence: CASSRGDSIQETQYF. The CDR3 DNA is TGTGCCAGCAGCCGTGGCGACAGTATACAAGAGACCCAGTACTTC.

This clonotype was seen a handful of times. For the CDR3, the DNA is TGTGCCAGCAGCTTAGACCCCTTAGCGGGAAGCGAGCAGTTCTTC. It specifies CASSLDPLAGSEQFF. This sequence joins TRBV7-9 and TRBJ2-1; 8 bases line up with TRBD2. Germline lookup yields CDR1 SEHNR and CDR2 FQNEAQ (reference sequence). This CDR3 is built from 15 residues. After removal of 1 base from V and 10 bases from J, the junction contained 9 bases not matched to a gene.

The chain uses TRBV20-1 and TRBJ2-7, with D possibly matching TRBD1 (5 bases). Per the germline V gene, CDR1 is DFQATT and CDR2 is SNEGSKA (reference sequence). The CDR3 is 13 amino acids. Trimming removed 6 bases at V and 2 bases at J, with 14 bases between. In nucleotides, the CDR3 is TGCAGTGCGAAACCGACAGATGCCTACGAGCAGTACTTC. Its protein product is CSAKPTDAYEQYF.

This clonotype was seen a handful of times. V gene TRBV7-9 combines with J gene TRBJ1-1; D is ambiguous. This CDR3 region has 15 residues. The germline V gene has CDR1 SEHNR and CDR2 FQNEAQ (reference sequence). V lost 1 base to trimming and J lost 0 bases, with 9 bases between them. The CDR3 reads CASSLGPSMNTEAFF. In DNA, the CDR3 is TGTGCCAGCAGCTTAGGTCCGTCCATGAACACTGAAGCTTTCTTT.

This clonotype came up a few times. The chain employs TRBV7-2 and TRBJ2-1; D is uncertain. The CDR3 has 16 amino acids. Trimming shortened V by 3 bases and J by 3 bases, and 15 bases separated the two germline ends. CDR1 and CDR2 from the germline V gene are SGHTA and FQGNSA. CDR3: CASSFKRAAGYNEQFF. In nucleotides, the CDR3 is TGTGCCAGCAGCTTCAAACGGGCAGCAGGCTACAATGAGCAGTTCTTC.

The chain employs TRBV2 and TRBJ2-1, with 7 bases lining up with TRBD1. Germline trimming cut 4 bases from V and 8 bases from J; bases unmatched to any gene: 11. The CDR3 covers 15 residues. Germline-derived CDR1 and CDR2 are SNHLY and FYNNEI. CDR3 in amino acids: CASSGLEQGTDEQFF. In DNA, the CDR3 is TGTGCCAGCAGTGGCCTGGAACAGGGGACCGATGAGCAGTTCTTC.

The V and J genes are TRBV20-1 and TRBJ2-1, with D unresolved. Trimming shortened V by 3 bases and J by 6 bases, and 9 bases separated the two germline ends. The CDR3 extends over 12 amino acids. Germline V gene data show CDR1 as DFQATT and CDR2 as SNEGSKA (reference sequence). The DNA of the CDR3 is TGCAGTGCTAGTCAGCCTACCAATGAGCAGTTCTTC. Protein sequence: CSASQPTNEQFF.

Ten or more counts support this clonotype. The CDR3 coding sequence is TGTGCCAGCAGTTACGGCGACAGGGATGCAAATGAGCAGTTCTTC. Protein sequence: CASSYGDRDANEQFF. The rearrangement uses TRBV6-2 or TRBV6-3 and TRBJ2-1; 7 bases are a match to TRBD1. The CDR3 length is 15 residues. Per germline, CDR1 MNHEY and CDR2 SVGEGT. Trimming at V came to 2 bases and at J to 7 bases, leaving 8 bases not matched to a gene.

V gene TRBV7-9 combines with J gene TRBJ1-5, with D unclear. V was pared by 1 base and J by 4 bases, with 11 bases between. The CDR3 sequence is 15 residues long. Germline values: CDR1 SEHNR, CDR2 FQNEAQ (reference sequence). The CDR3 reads CASSLGYTENQPQHF. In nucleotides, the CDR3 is TGTGCCAGCAGCTTAGGTTATACAGAAAATCAGCCCCAGCATTTT.

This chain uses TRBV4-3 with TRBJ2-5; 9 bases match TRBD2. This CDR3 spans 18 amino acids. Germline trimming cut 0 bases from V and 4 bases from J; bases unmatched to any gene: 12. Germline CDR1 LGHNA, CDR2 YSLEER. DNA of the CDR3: TGCGCCAGCAGCCAAGAGGCTAGCGGGATTGTGCGCGTAGAGACCCAGTACTTC. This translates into CASSQEASGIVRVETQYF.

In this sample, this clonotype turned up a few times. DNA for the CDR3: TGTGCCAGCAGTTTGGATAGGACAGGCGCCGGCTACACCTTC. It specifies CASSLDRTGAGYTF. The gene calls are TRBV28 and TRBJ1-2; 7 nucleotides align to TRBD1. CDR3 size: 14 residues. Unmatched junction bases numbered 9, after V lost 3 bases and J lost 8 bases. From germline, CDR1 is MDHEN and CDR2 SYDVKM.

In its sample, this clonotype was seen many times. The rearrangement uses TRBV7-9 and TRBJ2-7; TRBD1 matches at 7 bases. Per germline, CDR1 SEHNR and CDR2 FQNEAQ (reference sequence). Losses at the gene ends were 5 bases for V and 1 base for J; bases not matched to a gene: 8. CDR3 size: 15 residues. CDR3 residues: CASSHTGEPSYEQYF. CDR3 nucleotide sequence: TGTGCCAGCAGCCACACAGGGGAGCCTTCCTACGAGCAGTACTTC.

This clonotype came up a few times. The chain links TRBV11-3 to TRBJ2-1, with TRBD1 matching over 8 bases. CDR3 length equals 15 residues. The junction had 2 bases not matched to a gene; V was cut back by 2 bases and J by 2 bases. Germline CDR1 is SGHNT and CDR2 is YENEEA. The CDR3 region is CASSLRQGTYNEQFF. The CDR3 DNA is TGTGCCAGCAGCTTAAGACAGGGGACCTACAATGAGCAGTTCTTC.

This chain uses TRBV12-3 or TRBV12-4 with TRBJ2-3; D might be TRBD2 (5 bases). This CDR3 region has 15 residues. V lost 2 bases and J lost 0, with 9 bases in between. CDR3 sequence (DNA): TGTGCCAGCAGTTTACTAGCTACTAGCACAGATACGCAGTATTTT. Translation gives CASSLLATSTDTQYF.